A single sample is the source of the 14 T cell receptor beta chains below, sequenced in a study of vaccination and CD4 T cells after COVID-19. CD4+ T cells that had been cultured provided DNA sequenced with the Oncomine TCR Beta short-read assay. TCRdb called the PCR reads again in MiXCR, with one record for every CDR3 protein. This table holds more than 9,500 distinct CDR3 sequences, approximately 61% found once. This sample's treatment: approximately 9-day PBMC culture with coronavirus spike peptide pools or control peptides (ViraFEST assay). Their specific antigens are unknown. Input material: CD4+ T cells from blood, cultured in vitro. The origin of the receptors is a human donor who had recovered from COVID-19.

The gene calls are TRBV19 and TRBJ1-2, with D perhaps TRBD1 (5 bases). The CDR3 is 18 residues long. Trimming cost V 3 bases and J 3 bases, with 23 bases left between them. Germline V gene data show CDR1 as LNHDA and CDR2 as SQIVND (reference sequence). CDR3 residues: CASSMRESRQWGDYGYTF. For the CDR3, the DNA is TGTGCCAGTAGTATGAGAGAATCCCGACAGTGGGGTGACTATGGCTACACCTTC.

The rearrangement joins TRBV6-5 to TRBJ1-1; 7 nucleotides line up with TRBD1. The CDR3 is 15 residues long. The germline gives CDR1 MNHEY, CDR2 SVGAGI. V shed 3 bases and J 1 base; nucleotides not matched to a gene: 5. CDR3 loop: CASSYYGQANTEAFF. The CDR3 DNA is TGTGCCAGCAGTTATTACGGACAGGCGAACACTGAAGCTTTCTTT.

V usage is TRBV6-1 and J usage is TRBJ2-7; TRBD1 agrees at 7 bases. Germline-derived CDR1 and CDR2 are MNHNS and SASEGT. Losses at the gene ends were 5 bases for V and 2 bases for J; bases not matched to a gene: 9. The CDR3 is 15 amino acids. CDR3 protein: CASSLPTDRTYEQYF. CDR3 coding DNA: TGTGCCAGCAGTCTCCCGACGGACAGGACCTACGAGCAGTACTTC.

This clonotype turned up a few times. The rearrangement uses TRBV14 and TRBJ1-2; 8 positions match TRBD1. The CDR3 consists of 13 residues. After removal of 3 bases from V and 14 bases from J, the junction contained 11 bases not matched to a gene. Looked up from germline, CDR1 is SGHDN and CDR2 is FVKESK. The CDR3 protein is CASSHRGQGGFTF. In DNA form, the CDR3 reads TGTGCCAGCAGCCATCGAGGACAGGGAGGATTTACCTTC. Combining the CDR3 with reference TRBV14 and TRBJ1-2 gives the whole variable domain EAGVTQFPSHSVIEKGQTVTLRCDPISGHDNLYWYRRVMGKEIKFLLHFVKESKQDESGMPNNRFLAERTGGTYSTLKVQPAELEDSGVYFCASSHRGQGGFTFGSGTRLTVV.

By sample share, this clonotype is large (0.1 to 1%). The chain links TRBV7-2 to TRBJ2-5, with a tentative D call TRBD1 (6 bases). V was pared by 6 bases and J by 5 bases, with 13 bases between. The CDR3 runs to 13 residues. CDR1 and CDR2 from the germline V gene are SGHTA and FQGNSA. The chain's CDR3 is CASSLDRSETQYF. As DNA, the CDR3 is TGTGCCAGCAGTCTAGACAGGTCCGAGACCCAGTACTTC.

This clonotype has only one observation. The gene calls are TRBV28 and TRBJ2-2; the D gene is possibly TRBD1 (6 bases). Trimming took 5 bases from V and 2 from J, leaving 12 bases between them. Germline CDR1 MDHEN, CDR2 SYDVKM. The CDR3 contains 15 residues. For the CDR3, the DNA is TGTGCCAGCAGTAAGGCAGGGGCCAACACCGGGGAGCTGTTTTTT. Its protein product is CASSKAGANTGELFF.

CDR3 DNA sequence: TGTGCCAGCAGCTCGAAAGGGGGGGCTAGCTATGGCTACACCTTC. Translated: CASSSKGGASYGYTF. The chain combines TRBV6-1 with TRBJ1-2; tentative D call: TRBD1 (6 bases). The CDR3 is 15 amino acids. Trimming took 6 bases from V and 4 from J, leaving 18 bases between them. Germline lookup yields CDR1 MNHNS and CDR2 SASEGT.

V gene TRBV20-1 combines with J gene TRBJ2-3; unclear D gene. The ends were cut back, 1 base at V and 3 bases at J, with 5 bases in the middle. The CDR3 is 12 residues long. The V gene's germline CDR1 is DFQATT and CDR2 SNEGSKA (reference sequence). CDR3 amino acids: CSARGDTDTQYF. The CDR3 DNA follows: TGCAGTGCTAGAGGTGATACAGATACGCAGTATTTT.

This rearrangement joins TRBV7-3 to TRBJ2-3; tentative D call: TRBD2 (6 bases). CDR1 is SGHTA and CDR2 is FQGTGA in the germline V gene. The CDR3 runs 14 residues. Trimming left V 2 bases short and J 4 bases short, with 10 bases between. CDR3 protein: CASSLGLAADTQYF. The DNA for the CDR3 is TGTGCCAGCAGCTTAGGGTTAGCGGCAGATACGCAGTATTTT.

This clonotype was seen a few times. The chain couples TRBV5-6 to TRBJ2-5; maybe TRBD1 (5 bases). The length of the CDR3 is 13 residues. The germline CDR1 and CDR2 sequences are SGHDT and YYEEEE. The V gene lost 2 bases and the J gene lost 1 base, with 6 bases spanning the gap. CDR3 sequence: CASSLQVQETQYF. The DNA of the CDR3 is TGTGCCAGCAGCTTACAGGTCCAAGAGACCCAGTACTTC.

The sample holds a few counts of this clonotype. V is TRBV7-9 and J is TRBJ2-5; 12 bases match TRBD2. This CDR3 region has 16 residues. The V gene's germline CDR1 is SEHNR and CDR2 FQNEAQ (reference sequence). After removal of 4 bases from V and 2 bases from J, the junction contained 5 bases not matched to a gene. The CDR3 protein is CASSSWTSGEQETQYF. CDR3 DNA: TGTGCCAGCAGCTCATGGACTAGCGGGGAACAAGAGACCCAGTACTTC.

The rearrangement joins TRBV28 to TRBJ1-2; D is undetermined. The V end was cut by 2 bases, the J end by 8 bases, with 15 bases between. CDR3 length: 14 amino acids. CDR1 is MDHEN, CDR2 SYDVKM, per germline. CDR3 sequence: CASSLGGSLAGYTF. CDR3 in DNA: TGTGCCAGCAGTTTAGGAGGGTCGTTAGCAGGCTACACCTTC.

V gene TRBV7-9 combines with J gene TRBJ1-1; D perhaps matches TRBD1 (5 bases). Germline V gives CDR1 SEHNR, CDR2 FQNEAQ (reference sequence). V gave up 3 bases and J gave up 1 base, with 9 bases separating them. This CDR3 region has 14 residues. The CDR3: CASSFTGTNTEAFF. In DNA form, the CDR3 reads TGTGCCAGCAGCTTTACCGGGACGAACACTGAAGCTTTCTTT.

The CDR3 nucleotides are TGCAGTGCTAGAGATCTATCACGATCGACCACAGATACGCAGTATTTT. This gives the protein CSARDLSRSTTDTQYF. V usage is TRBV20-1 and J usage is TRBJ2-3; D uncertain. With 0 bases removed from V and 2 bases from J, the gap between germline ends came to 15 bases. The CDR3 has 16 residues. Germline CDR1 DFQATT, CDR2 SNEGSKA (reference sequence).